This T cell receptor beta chain was sequenced for a study of T cell repertoires in cytomegalovirus infection. About the research overall: CMV infection plus the matching HLA type was flagged by public TCR beta signatures. Findings and limits, study-wide: HLA-C-restricted TCR beta clonotypes specific for CMV led the ex vivo response.

With regard to this clonotype: The target antigen is unknown. Its ends do not fully match the called genes, so a read error is possible.

Each CDR3 protein is one row after TCRdb ran MiXCR on the reads. This sample has approximately 990,000 distinct CDR3 sequences, with 31% found just once. Germline lookup yields CDR1 SSHAT and CDR2 FNYEAQ (reference sequence). CDR3 length equals 14 residues. This sequence was found in a human donor in good health (CMV status not recorded). Some clones in this sample may be carry-over from other donors' samples. This rearrangement joins TRBV7-7 to TRBJ2-2, with TRBD1 as a possible D gene (5 bases). Sequencing was performed on cultured CD8+ T cells from PBMCs, taken from culture after CMV antigen stimulation. The CDR3 DNA is TGTGCTAGCACCCTTAGTGCAGGGTCCGGGGAGCTGTTTTTT. Translation: CASTLSAGSGELFF.